This T cell receptor (beta chain) was sequenced in a study of blood T cell repertoires in COVID-19. Study-wide context: Sources were T cells, B-cell-depleted T cells, or PBMCs; the material itself was cDNA or gDNA.

The protocol was immunoSEQ multiplex PCR, while the TCRdb copy is restricted to in-frame clones and leaves out a portion. Altogether 100,000 to 150,000 clones are present, over 80% being singletons, with the ten largest covering about 10%. The CDR3 runs to 13 residues. Germline CDR1 is SEHNR and CDR2 is FQNEAQ (reference sequence). Trimming cost V 4 bases and J 7 bases, with 10 bases left between them. This clone was observed a single time. The receptor was derived from a man between 60 and 70 years old with acute or convalescent COVID-19. The chain couples TRBV7-9 to TRBJ1-4; D may be TRBD1 (5 bases). Sequencing was performed on peripheral blood. CDR3 residues: CASSSGVGEKLFF. CDR3 sequence (DNA): TGTGCCAGCAGCTCGGGGGTTGGTGAAAAACTGTTTTTT. The whole variable domain, filled in from reference TRBV7-9 and TRBJ1-4, reads DTGVSQNPRHKITKRGQNVTFRCDPISEHNRLYWYRQTLGQGPEFLTYFQNEAQLEKSRLLSDRFSAERPKGSFSTLEIQRTEQGDSAMYLCASSSGVGEKLFFGSGTQLSVL.